Below, 29 T cell receptor beta chains from the same sample are listed, as sequenced in a study of T cells after yellow fever vaccination. TCRdb used MiXCR to reprocess the 5' RACE reads, holding one entry per CDR3 protein. The data show some 350,000 distinct CDR3 sequences, 6.2% seen once. The specimen was PBMCs, collected 5 days after the yellow fever booster vaccination. These receptors came from a young man who received the YFV17D yellow fever vaccine.

This clonotype has only a few counts. The V and J genes are TRBV29-1 and TRBJ2-5; 10 nucleotides agree with TRBD2. J was trimmed by 6 bases and V by 4 bases; bases with no gene match: 8. From germline, CDR1 is SQVTM and CDR2 ANQGSEA. This CDR3 is 14 amino acids long. In nucleotides, the CDR3 is TGCAGCGTTGGGGCTAGCGGGAGTTTAAAGACCCAGTACTTC. Translated, it gives CSVGASGSLKTQYF.

This clonotype was picked up many times. The chain links TRBV2 to TRBJ1-6, with a weak D call TRBD1 (5 bases). The CDR3 extends over 13 amino acids. In germline, CDR1 is SNHLY, CDR2 FYNNEI. V lost 8 bases, J lost 10 bases, and 15 bases lay in between. In DNA form, the CDR3 reads TGTGCCAGCCGACGAGGTGGGGACTCACCCCTCCACTTT. It specifies CASRRGGDSPLHF.

The J gene is TRBJ2-1, the V gene TRBV29-1; no firm D call. V lost 1 base and J 4 bases, leaving 14 bases between the germline ends. The V gene's germline CDR1 is SQVTM and CDR2 ANQGSEA. This CDR3 has 15 residues. CDR3 DNA: TGCAGCGTTGAAGCGTGGTTTCGACGGTACAATGAGCAGTTCTTC. Amino acids: CSVEAWFRRYNEQFF.

Ten or more counts support this clonotype. The J gene is TRBJ2-4, the V gene TRBV29-1; D ambiguous. Germline values: CDR1 SQVTM, CDR2 ANQGSEA. The V gene lost 5 bases and the J gene lost 0 bases, with 8 bases spanning the gap. This CDR3 is built from 13 residues. CDR3 sequence reads: CSVHDLAKNIQYF. The CDR3 nucleotides are TGCAGCGTTCATGATCTAGCCAAAAACATTCAGTACTTC.

The chain recombines TRBV20-1 with TRBJ2-1; 9 bases fit TRBD2. The junction had 12 bases not matched to a gene; V was cut back by 3 bases and J by 6 bases. Germline loops: CDR1 DFQATT, CDR2 SNEGSKA (reference sequence). CDR3 length equals 16 residues. The CDR3 coding sequence is TGCAGTGCTAGCCATTATGGTAGCGGGAGTCGCAATGAGCAGTTCTTC. It yields the protein CSASHYGSGSRNEQFF.

J is TRBJ2-7 and V is TRBV20-1, with 8 bases fitting TRBD1. V was pared by 5 bases and J by 3 bases, with 9 bases of the junction left unmatched. The CDR3 is 14 residues long. Germline values: CDR1 DFQATT, CDR2 SNEGSKA (reference sequence). The CDR3 spells CSALNRDRYYEQYF. Written as DNA, the CDR3 is TGCAGTGCTCTAAACCGGGACAGGTACTACGAGCAGTACTTC.

The genes are TRBV10-3 and TRBJ2-7; D not certain. CDR3 length equals 14 residues. V lost 3 bases and J 5 bases, leaving 14 bases between the germline ends. Germline lookup yields CDR1 ENHRY and CDR2 SYGVKD. The CDR3 protein is CAISEWQVSHEQYF. The CDR3, as DNA: TGTGCCATCAGTGAATGGCAGGTGTCCCACGAGCAGTACTTC.

The rearrangement joins TRBV15 to TRBJ2-3; no clear D gene. V was cut by 8 bases and J by 1 base, with 4 bases left in between. The CDR3 is 11 amino acids. In germline, CDR1 is LNHNV, CDR2 YYDKDF (reference sequence). CDR3 sequence (DNA): TGTGCCACCCTGGGCACAGATACGCAGTATTTT. It yields the protein CATLGTDTQYF.

In its sample, this clonotype was seen many times. V gene TRBV5-1 combines with J gene TRBJ2-7, with 8 bases matching TRBD2. CDR1 and CDR2 from the germline V gene are SGHRS and YFSETQ. The CDR3 length is 15 residues. V lost 2 bases to trimming and J lost 3 bases; unmatched junction nucleotides: 7. CDR3 protein: CASSLGSGSLYEQYF. The CDR3, as DNA: TGCGCCAGCAGCTTAGGAAGCGGGAGCCTCTACGAGCAGTACTTC.

This sequence joins TRBV7-2 and TRBJ2-1; D gene uncertain. CDR1 is SGHTA and CDR2 is FQGNSA in the germline V gene. This CDR3 is built from 13 residues. V dropped 10 bases and J dropped 11 bases, with 21 bases sitting between them. CDR3 DNA: TGTGCCACACGGATACCTATAACGGTGCAGCAGTTCTTC. This translates into CATRIPITVQQFF.

Ten or more counts support this clonotype. The genes are TRBV5-1 and TRBJ2-3; maybe TRBD1 (6 bases). The V gene's germline CDR1 is SGHRS and CDR2 YFSETQ. Trimming left V 4 bases short and J 1 base short, with 16 bases between. The length of the CDR3 is 16 residues. The CDR3 is CASSTPTGSGTDTQYF. In DNA, the CDR3 is TGCGCCAGCAGCACCCCGACAGGCTCAGGCACAGATACGCAGTATTTT.

This clonotype has at least ten counts. J is TRBJ2-6 and V is TRBV4-1, with a possible D match to TRBD1 (6 bases). The CDR3 contains 15 residues. V gave up 5 bases and J gave up 2 bases, with 10 bases separating them. Germline V lookup: CDR1 MGHRA, CDR2 YSYEKL. The CDR3 DNA is TGCGCCAGCAGCTCGGACAGAACTGGGGCCAACGTCCTGACTTTC. It codes for CASSSDRTGANVLTF.

This chain joins TRBV20-1 and TRBJ2-5, with 10 bases that match TRBD2. The CDR3 is 16 amino acids. V was clipped by 0 bases and J by 4 bases; unmatched bases: 8. The germline CDR1 and CDR2 sequences are DFQATT and SNEGSKA (reference sequence). CDR3 in amino acids: CSARDSLAGEGETQYF. The CDR3 coding sequence is TGCAGTGCTAGAGATAGCCTAGCGGGAGAGGGAGAGACCCAGTACTTC.

The rearrangement uses TRBV5-5 and TRBJ2-3; maybe TRBD2 (5 bases). Germline loops: CDR1 SGHKS, CDR2 YYEKEE (reference sequence). CDR3 length: 15 amino acids. V gave up 4 bases and J gave up 6 bases, with 18 bases separating them. As DNA, the CDR3 is TGTGCCAGCAGCGACGGTAGACTCCAGCGGGATACGCAGTATTTT. Translating it yields CASSDGRLQRDTQYF.

This clonotype has ten or more counts. The chain combines TRBV29-1 with TRBJ2-7; TRBD1 matches 7 bases. This CDR3 region has 13 residues. Germline CDR1 and CDR2: SQVTM and ANQGSEA. The J segment lost 4 bases and the V segment lost 5 bases, leaving 8 bases of the junction unmatched. In DNA form, the CDR3 reads TGCAGCGTTATAGTACAGGGGATGTACGAGCAGTACTTC. As protein: CSVIVQGMYEQYF.

There are a few counts of this clonotype. The J gene is TRBJ2-2, the V gene TRBV3-1; possibly TRBD1 or TRBD2 for D (5 bases each). The CDR3 length is 13 residues. Looked up from germline, CDR1 is LGHDT and CDR2 is YNNKEL (reference sequence). V lost 4 bases and J lost 7, with 10 bases in between. The CDR3 DNA follows: TGTGCCAGCAGCCTTCGGGGCGGCGGGGAGCTGTTTTTT. Protein product: CASSLRGGGELFF.

The J gene is TRBJ1-5, the V gene TRBV12-3 or TRBV12-4; no clear D. The CDR3 sequence is 14 residues long. V was pared by 5 bases and J by 0 bases, with 8 bases between. CDR3 loop: CASSVGLSNQPQHF. The DNA of the CDR3 is TGTGCCAGCAGTGTGGGCCTTAGCAATCAGCCCCAGCATTTT.

The chain combines TRBV27 with TRBJ2-2; 8 bases fit TRBD1. CDR3 size: 17 residues. The junction had 11 bases not matched to a gene; V was cut back by 8 bases and J by 0 bases. Germline lookup yields CDR1 MNHEY and CDR2 SMNVEV (reference sequence). CDR3 protein: CASGRDRRYSNTGELFF. The CDR3 bases are TGTGCCAGCGGCCGGGACAGGAGATATTCGAACACCGGGGAGCTGTTTTTT.

Ten or more counts support this clonotype. The genes are TRBV5-1 and TRBJ2-1; D might be TRBD2 (5 bases). CDR1 SGHRS and CDR2 YFSETQ come from the germline V gene. Trimming left V 2 bases short and J 6 bases short, with 12 bases between. The CDR3 is 14 amino acids. The CDR3 region is CASSFTTGVNEQFF. In DNA, the CDR3 is TGCGCCAGCAGCTTTACGACCGGGGTCAATGAGCAGTTCTTC.

The rearrangement joins TRBV27 to TRBJ2-5, with unresolved D. CDR3 size: 14 residues. The germline V and J ends were trimmed by 2 bases and 6 bases, with 13 bases remaining between them. The germline V gene encodes CDR1 MNHEY and CDR2 SMNVEV (reference sequence). The CDR3 loop is CASSLNDRWQTQYF. As DNA, the CDR3 is TGTGCCAGCAGTTTAAATGATAGGTGGCAGACCCAGTACTTC.

The chain joins TRBV19 to TRBJ1-1, with 9 bases that match TRBD1. V dropped 4 bases and J dropped 5; count of bases not matched to a gene: 11. The germline V gene encodes CDR1 LNHDA and CDR2 SQIVND (reference sequence). The CDR3 is 16 residues long. CDR3 DNA: TGTGCCAGTAGTAGAACAGGGGGCAAGGCGAGAACTGAAGCTTTCTTT. This sequence encodes CASSRTGGKARTEAFF.

The V call is TRBV5-5, the J call TRBJ2-7; perhaps TRBD2 as D (10 bases). The CDR3 has 16 amino acids. Germline CDR1 is SGHKS and CDR2 is YYEKEE (reference sequence). V gave up 4 bases and J gave up 7 bases, with 24 bases separating them. The CDR3 here is CASSPAGGTGLREQYF. In nucleotides, the CDR3 is TGTGCCAGCAGCCCAGCGGGAGGGACAGGGCTTCGGGAGCAGTACTTC.

Many counts were recorded for this clonotype. V usage is TRBV7-2 and J usage is TRBJ1-6; D perhaps matches TRBD1 (5 bases). Deletions cut 5 bases from V and 6 bases from J, with 14 bases between. Germline values: CDR1 SGHTA, CDR2 FQGNSA. The CDR3 length is 15 residues. The CDR3 reads CASSPPGGGNSPLHF. Here the CDR3 DNA reads TGTGCCAGCAGCCCCCCTGGGGGAGGTAATTCACCCCTCCACTTT.

This clonotype was recorded at least ten times. The genes are TRBV12-3 or TRBV12-4 and TRBJ2-1; perhaps TRBD1 as D (6 bases). The V gene lost 6 bases and the J gene lost 6 bases, with 15 bases spanning the gap. The CDR3 covers 14 residues. The CDR3 reads CASSPRDKGNEQFF. The CDR3, as DNA: TGTGCCAGCAGCCCCCGGGACAAAGGCAATGAGCAGTTCTTC.

The table lists this clonotype with a few counts. The chain has TRBV6-1 and TRBJ1-5; D is unclear. Trimming took off 4 bases at V and 2 bases at J, with 15 bases between the two ends. Germline CDR1 is MNHNS and CDR2 is SASEGT. This CDR3 is 16 amino acids long. The CDR3 DNA is TGTGCCAGCAGTGGCGAGACATTACTCGGCAATCAGCCCCAGCATTTT. Protein: CASSGETLLGNQPQHF.

This clonotype was counted at least ten times. The rearrangement links TRBV18 to TRBJ2-2; D not certain. Trimming left V 3 bases short and J 4 bases short, with 15 bases between. This CDR3 is 16 amino acids long. Germline V gene data show CDR1 as KGHSH and CDR2 as LQKENI. This chain's CDR3 is CASSPFKRSGTGELFF. The CDR3 bases are TGTGCCAGCTCACCCTTCAAAAGGTCGGGCACCGGGGAGCTGTTTTTT.

This clonotype has just a few counts. This rearrangement joins TRBV7-3 to TRBJ2-1; 7 bases fit TRBD2. J was trimmed by 7 bases and V by 3 bases; bases with no gene match: 6. The CDR3 runs to 14 residues. CDR1 is SGHTA and CDR2 is FQGTGA in the germline V gene. The CDR3 nucleotides are TGTGCCAGCAGCTTGGGCGGGAGCGGAAATGAGCAGTTCTTC. Protein sequence: CASSLGGSGNEQFF.

The chain employs TRBV10-3 and TRBJ2-7; a weak D match, TRBD2 (6 bases). CDR1 is ENHRY and CDR2 is SYGVKD in the germline V gene. Trimming took 4 bases from V and 2 from J, leaving 9 bases between them. This CDR3 has 13 amino acids. The CDR3 here is CAISGDLTYEQYF. DNA for the CDR3: TGTGCCATCAGTGGGGACTTAACCTACGAGCAGTACTTC.

This clonotype was seen just once. The rearrangement joins TRBV1 to TRBJ2-1; the table assigns TRBD2, which was not confirmed against the DNA. TRBV1 is described as a pseudogene. CDR3 length: 15 amino acids. The CDR3 coding sequence is TGCAGTGCCGGGGGACTTCCAAGCTCCTACAATGAGCAGTTCTTC. Protein product: CSAGGLPSSYNEQFF.